The 23 T cell receptor beta chains presented below share a single source sample, sequenced in a study of T-cell reconstitution after alpha-beta-depleted transplantation in children. Unique molecular identifiers were built into the TCRbeta library. TCRdb re-called the PCR reads through MiXCR, storing one row per CDR3 protein. The repertoire includes a few hundred thousand distinct CDR3 sequences, approximately 9.9% of them detected once, and 5% to 5.5% sits in the top ten. The sequenced sample was PBMCs from the stem cell graft donor, obtained from the stem cell graft. The receptors shown here come from a human donor who donated a stem cell graft to a child with SCID.

There are a few counts of this clonotype. The chain recombines TRBV25-1 with TRBJ2-5; no reliable D call. Germline assignment: CDR1 MGHDK and CDR2 SYGVNS. The CDR3 has 12 amino acids. Between the trimmed V and J ends, which lost 4 bases and 3 bases, there was a span of 6 bases. The CDR3 nucleotides are TGTGCCAGCAGTGGTACTGAAGAGACCCAGTACTTC. This sequence encodes CASSGTEETQYF.

This clonotype has ten or more counts. The chain recombines TRBV20-1 with TRBJ1-4; D may be TRBD1 (5 bases). This CDR3 is 14 amino acids long. Trimming took 3 bases from V and 7 from J, leaving 15 bases between them. Germline CDR1 is DFQATT and CDR2 is SNEGSKA (reference sequence). The CDR3 reads CSARRGSEGEKLFF. In DNA form, the CDR3 reads TGCAGTGCTAGGAGGGGCAGCGAGGGTGAAAAACTGTTTTTT.

Many counts were recorded for this clonotype. The chain is built from TRBV20-1 and TRBJ1-4, with D possibly TRBD1 on 5 matching bases. Trimming took off 2 bases at V and 4 bases at J, with 8 bases between the two ends. The V gene's germline CDR1 is DFQATT and CDR2 SNEGSKA (reference sequence). The CDR3 length is 13 residues. The CDR3 loop reads CSARRDLNEKLFF. The CDR3 coding sequence is TGCAGTGCTAGACGGGACCTTAATGAAAAACTGTTTTTT.

The chain has TRBV18 and TRBJ1-1; no firm D call. V was pared by 4 bases and J by 1 base, with 7 bases between. Germline V gene lookup returns CDR1 KGHSH and CDR2 LQKENI. The CDR3 is made up of 13 amino acids. CDR3 DNA sequence: TGTGCCAGCTCACAGGTCCCGAACACTGAAGCTTTCTTT. The encoded protein is CASSQVPNTEAFF.

This clonotype was seen ten or more times. The gene calls are TRBV29-1 and TRBJ1-1; D is ambiguous. The V and J ends lost 3 bases and 3 bases respectively, with 11 bases between them. The CDR3 has 13 amino acids. CDR1 and CDR2 (germline): SQVTM, ANQGSEA. The CDR3 DNA follows: TGCAGCGTTGACTTTGGGTACGACACTGAAGCTTTCTTT. Translated: CSVDFGYDTEAFF.

This clonotype was found a few times. The J gene is TRBJ2-5, the V gene TRBV6-1, with a possible D match to TRBD2 (5 bases). Between the trimmed V and J ends, which lost 3 bases and 1 base, there was a span of 15 bases. Looked up from germline, CDR1 is MNHNS and CDR2 is SASEGT. The CDR3 extends over 16 amino acids. DNA of the CDR3: TGTGCCAGCAGTGACCGCGGAGGATTAGTCCAAGAGACCCAGTACTTC. Protein sequence: CASSDRGGLVQETQYF.

With regard to this clonotype: This CDR3 is missing its conserved last phenylalanine or tryptophan, likely due to a read error. The CDR3: CASSEEGFSTGELFL. DNA for the CDR3: TGTGCCAGCAGTGAAGAGGGTTTTAGCACCGGGGAGCTGTTTTTA. This sequence joins TRBV2 and TRBJ2-2; D is undetermined. Trimming left V 1 base short and J 4 bases short, with 10 bases between. From germline, CDR1 is SNHLY and CDR2 FYNNEI. The CDR3 contains 15 residues.

This clonotype was seen many times. The CDR3 sequence is CASSQPTGMNTEAFF. CDR3 in DNA: TGTGCCAGCAGCCAACCGACAGGGATGAACACTGAAGCTTTCTTT. The rearrangement links TRBV4-2 to TRBJ1-1, with 7 bases aligning to TRBD1. Germline V CDR1 and CDR2: LGHNA, YNFKEQ. The ends lost 2 bases at V and 0 bases at J; junction bases unmatched: 3. The CDR3 consists of 15 residues.

This clonotype was observed at least ten times. The chain uses TRBV20-1 and TRBJ1-6; D not resolved. The CDR3 totals 13 residues. Germline CDR1 and CDR2: DFQATT and SNEGSKA (reference sequence). The V gene lost 6 bases and the J gene lost 6 bases, with 12 bases spanning the gap. CDR3 sequence reads: CSAKEVPNSPLHF. The CDR3 region has the DNA TGCAGTGCCAAGGAAGTACCTAATTCACCCCTCCACTTT.

Many counts were recorded for this clonotype. This rearrangement joins TRBV5-1 to TRBJ1-6; 7 bases align to TRBD1. CDR1 is SGHRS, CDR2 YFSETQ, per germline. The CDR3 sequence is 15 residues long. V shed 0 bases, J shed 6 bases, and the junction held 3 bases outside the gene matches. CDR3 protein: CASSLDRGSNSPLHF. The CDR3 DNA sequence: TGCGCCAGCAGCTTGGACAGGGGTTCTAATTCACCCCTCCACTTT.

This clonotype came up many times. The V call is TRBV10-3, the J call TRBJ1-1; 7 bases are shared with TRBD1. In germline, CDR1 is ENHRY, CDR2 SYGVKD. The CDR3 sequence is 14 residues long. Unmatched junction bases numbered 8, after V lost 8 bases and J lost 2 bases. The CDR3 is CAIREGAFNTEAFF. CDR3 DNA sequence: TGTGCCATCCGCGAGGGGGCCTTTAACACTGAAGCTTTCTTT.

This clonotype came up many times. The chain combines TRBV7-2 with TRBJ1-4, with no clear D. Germline assignment: CDR1 SGHTA and CDR2 FQGNSA. V lost 3 bases to trimming and J lost 8 bases, with 13 bases between them. This CDR3 comprises 14 residues. CDR3: CASSFEPQPEKLFF. CDR3 nucleotides: TGTGCCAGCAGCTTTGAACCCCAGCCGGAAAAACTGTTTTTT.

The sample holds many counts of this clonotype. This sequence joins TRBV29-1 and TRBJ2-5; 7 bases fit TRBD1. J gave up 5 bases and V 5 bases, and 11 bases lay outside the gene matches. Germline V gene data show CDR1 as SQVTM and CDR2 as ANQGSEA. The CDR3 has 14 residues. This chain's CDR3 is CSVYVRGGMETQYF. The CDR3 region has the DNA TGCAGCGTTTACGTGAGAGGGGGCATGGAGACCCAGTACTTC.

This clonotype was detected many times. V usage is TRBV6-6 and J usage is TRBJ2-5; D unresolved. V was cut by 8 bases and J by 7 bases, with 11 bases left in between. From germline, CDR1 is MNHNY and CDR2 SVGAGI (reference sequence). The CDR3 runs to 11 residues. The CDR3 loop reads CASGRSWTQYF. The CDR3 nucleotides are TGTGCCAGCGGCCGGAGCTGGACCCAGTACTTC.

This clonotype has at least ten counts. The rearrangement links TRBV7-2 to TRBJ2-3; the D gene could be TRBD1 or TRBD2 (5 bases each). This CDR3 has 14 residues. V was trimmed by 5 bases and J by 5 bases, leaving 14 bases between them. In germline, CDR1 is SGHTA, CDR2 FQGNSA. This CDR3 is CASSQAGTLDTQYF. The CDR3 DNA sequence: TGTGCCAGCAGCCAAGCCGGGACGTTAGATACGCAGTATTTT.

In this sample, this clonotype turned up many times. The J gene is TRBJ1-2, the V gene TRBV20-1, with D perhaps matching TRBD1 (5 bases). The ends were cut back, 5 bases at V and 1 base at J, with 11 bases in the middle. Germline values: CDR1 DFQATT, CDR2 SNEGSKA (reference sequence). The CDR3 covers 13 residues. DNA for the CDR3: TGCAGTGCTGGGGGGGGGTTTAACTATGGCTACACCTTC. This translates into CSAGGGFNYGYTF.

As concerns this clonotype: A read error may explain this, as a much larger clone is one base away. The final CDR3 position lacks the conserved phenylalanine or tryptophan, pointing to a likely read error. This chain links TRBV5-8 with TRBJ2-7; D may match TRBD1 or TRBD2 (5 bases each). The CDR3 totals 16 residues. Germline V lookup: CDR1 SGHTS, CDR2 YDEGEE. The V end was cut by 4 bases, the J end by 1 base, with 18 bases between. This CDR3 reads CASSPNPRDGSYEQYI. For the CDR3, the DNA is TGTGCCAGCAGCCCTAACCCCCGGGACGGATCCTACGAGCAGTACATC.

The table lists this clonotype with many counts. The rearrangement links TRBV6-5 to TRBJ1-6; TRBD1 is a possible D gene (5 bases). Germline CDR1 is MNHEY and CDR2 is SVGAGI. V lost 5 bases and J lost 9, with 11 bases in between. The CDR3 covers 13 residues. CDR3 loop: CASSTGTGSPLHF. In nucleotides, the CDR3 is TGTGCCAGCAGTACCGGGACGGGTTCACCCCTCCACTTT.

Ten or more counts support this clonotype. The CDR3 loop reads CASSYSGLSGELFF. DNA of the CDR3: TGTGCCAGCAGTTATAGTGGGTTGAGCGGGGAGCTGTTTTTT. The V gene is TRBV6-5, the J gene TRBJ2-2, with D unclear. This CDR3 has 14 amino acids. Looked up from germline, CDR1 is MNHEY and CDR2 is SVGAGI. V was cut by 3 bases and J by 7 bases, with 12 bases left in between.

In its sample, this clonotype was seen many times. This sequence joins TRBV12-3 or TRBV12-4 and TRBJ2-1; 11 positions match TRBD2. V lost 0 bases, J lost 6 bases, and 4 bases stayed unmatched. This CDR3 contains 16 residues. The CDR3 DNA follows: TGTGCCAGCAGTTTAGCGGGGCTAGCGGGGGGCAATGAGCAGTTCTTC. Residues: CASSLAGLAGGNEQFF.

The rearrangement links TRBV7-9 to TRBJ1-1, with 7 bases aligning to TRBD1. The germline V gene encodes CDR1 SEHNR and CDR2 FQNEAQ (reference sequence). This CDR3 comprises 12 residues. The V gene end was trimmed by 6 bases and the J gene end by 6 bases; junction bases not matched to a gene: 4. CDR3 in DNA: TGTGCCAGCAGGAGGGGGACAGCTGAAGCTTTCTTT. This codes for CASRRGTAEAFF.

This clonotype was picked up many times. This chain links TRBV5-5 with TRBJ2-2; 10 bases map to TRBD2. The ends lost 4 bases at V and 6 bases at J; junction bases unmatched: 6. This CDR3 spans 15 amino acids. Looked up from germline, CDR1 is SGHKS and CDR2 is YYEKEE (reference sequence). For the CDR3, the DNA is TGTGCCAGCAGCCAGCCTCTAGCGGGGGCCGGGGAGCTGTTTTTT. This translates into CASSQPLAGAGELFF.

This clonotype was found many times. CDR3 loop: CSAVPWTGGGEQFF. For the CDR3, the DNA is TGCAGTGCTGTACCTTGGACAGGGGGCGGTGAGCAGTTCTTC. The chain is built from TRBV20-1 and TRBJ2-1; 11 positions match TRBD1. The CDR3 totals 14 residues. Germline CDR1 reads DFQATT; CDR2 reads SNEGSKA (reference sequence). Germline trimming cut 5 bases from V and 9 bases from J; bases unmatched to any gene: 9.